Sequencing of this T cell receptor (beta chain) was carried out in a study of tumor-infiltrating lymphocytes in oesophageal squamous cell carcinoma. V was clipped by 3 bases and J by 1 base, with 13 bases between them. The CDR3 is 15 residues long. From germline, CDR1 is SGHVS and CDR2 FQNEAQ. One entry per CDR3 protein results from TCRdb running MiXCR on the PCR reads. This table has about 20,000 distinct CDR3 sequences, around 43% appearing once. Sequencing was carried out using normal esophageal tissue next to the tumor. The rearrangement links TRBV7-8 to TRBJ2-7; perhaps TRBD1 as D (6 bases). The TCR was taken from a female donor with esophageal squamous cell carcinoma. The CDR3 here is CASSFKQGPSYEQYF. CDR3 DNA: TGTGCCAGCAGCTTTAAACAGGGCCCATCCTACGAGCAGTACTTC.